Sequencing of this TCR beta chain was carried out in a study of blood T cell repertoires in COVID-19 (dated by TCRdb to the early 2020s). A note on the overall study: Recovered participants in ImmuneRACE Cohort 3 were defined by two consecutive negative NP/OP PCR tests, clearance by a healthcare professional, or resolution of symptoms. Sample metadata almost always included a de-identified subject ID, COVID-19 status, age in years and sex. Samples were obtained from the ongoing ImmuneRACE study (first 160 participants) and from about 1,300 subjects provided by 6 global collaborators. The collaborator samples originated in the United States, Italy and Spain and spanned the acute and convalescent phases of COVID-19. Subjects who had been exposed to COVID-19, were actively infected with it, or had recovered from it provided the deeply sampled blood TCRbeta repertoires that made up the dataset. Where HLA class I and class II types were available, the types were taken from metadata supplied by the sample provider, not from assay-based typing. The prospective study material was composed of cDNA or gDNA derived from T cells, B-cell-depleted T cells, or PBMCs. A freely available public database, intended as a resource for researchers studying the immune response to SARS-CoV-2, is where the repertoires were released.

The CDR3 spans 17 residues, from the cysteine through the phenylalanine. Just the 51-base CDR3 DNA is kept, in frame starting at base 1. Between the V and J ends, shortened by 4 bases and 2 bases respectively, the junction contains 20 bases. Sequences SEHNR (CDR1) and FQNEAQ (CDR2) are obtained from the germline V gene (reference sequence). Participants in the prospective study were enrolled through a virtual design, were aged roughly 18 to 100 years, and lived in under 25 United States geographic areas. In the prospective study, cohorts were assigned on the basis of participant-reported clinical history obtained from a screening survey and a study questionnaire. Mobile phlebotomists in the prospective study collected whole blood, serum and a nasopharyngeal or oropharyngeal swab from every participant. Over an approximately two-month period, participants in the prospective study had the option of providing additional blood draws and questionnaires. Prospective study blood samples were shipped either frozen or at room temperature before DNA extraction.

Broader findings and caveats from the paper: How much clinical and demographic metadata was included differed by source and by participant, and the metadata was provided uncurated.

TCRbeta CDR3 regions were amplified from genomic DNA by means of the immunoSEQ Assay, a bias-controlled multiplex PCR. As for how the authors treated the data: Nucleated cell counts per sample were estimated from amplification of reference gene primers within the assay. To quantify the absolute abundance of each unique TCRbeta CDR3 rearrangement, sequence reads were collapsed and filtered. Productive Simpson clonality was computed per sample as the square root of Simpson's diversity index over productive rearrangements. As stored in TCRdb, this immuneACCESS dataset retains in-frame rearrangements with V and J assigned. A fraction of the clones does not appear; measured against another copy, unresolved V genes explain less than half of the discrepancy, and the remainder lacks a known reason. The V and J calls and the clone size are those of that table, but D and trimming were determined from the DNA. This sample is represented by under 200,000 clones; 70% to 80% of them were singletons. The ten largest clones capture under 20% of the sample.

This clone was recorded many times. Its antigen is currently not known. Base qualities were left out, and no much larger clone turns up one base away. The rearranged chain carries TRBV7-9 and TRBJ2-5; the D gene is possibly TRBD2, with 7 bases matching. The sequence came from a woman in her seventies in a cohort exposed to, infected with or recovered from COVID-19 (not recorded which). Specimen: PBMCs or T cells enriched from blood (not recorded which). Here is the DNA: TGTGCCAGCAGCTCCTGGGGGGGGCCGTATCTACAAGAGACCCAGTACTTC. Its amino acids are CASSSWGGPYLQETQYF.